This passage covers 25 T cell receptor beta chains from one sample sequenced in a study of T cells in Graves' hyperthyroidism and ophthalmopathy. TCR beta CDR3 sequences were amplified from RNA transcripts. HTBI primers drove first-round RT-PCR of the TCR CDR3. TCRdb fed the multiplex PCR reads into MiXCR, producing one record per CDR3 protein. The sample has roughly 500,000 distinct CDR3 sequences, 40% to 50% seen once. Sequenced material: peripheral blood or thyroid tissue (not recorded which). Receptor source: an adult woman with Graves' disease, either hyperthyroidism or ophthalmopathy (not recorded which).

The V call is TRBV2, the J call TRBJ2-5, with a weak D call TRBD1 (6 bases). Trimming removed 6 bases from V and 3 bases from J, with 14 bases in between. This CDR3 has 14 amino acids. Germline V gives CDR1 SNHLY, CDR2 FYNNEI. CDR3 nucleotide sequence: TGTGCCAGCAGAGTACAGGGAGCTGAAGAGACCCAGTACTTC. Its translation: CASRVQGAEETQYF.

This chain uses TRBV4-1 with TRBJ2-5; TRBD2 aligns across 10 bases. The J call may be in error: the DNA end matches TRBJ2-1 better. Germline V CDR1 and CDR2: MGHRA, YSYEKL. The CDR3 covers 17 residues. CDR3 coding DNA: TGCGCCAGCAGCCGGTTAATGGGGACTAGCGAATTCTATGAGCAGTTCTTC. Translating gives CASSRLMGTSEFYEQFF.

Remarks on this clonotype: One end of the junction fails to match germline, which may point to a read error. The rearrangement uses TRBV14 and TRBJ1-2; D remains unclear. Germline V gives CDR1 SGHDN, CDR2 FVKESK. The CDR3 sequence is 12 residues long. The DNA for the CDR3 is TGTGCCAGCAGCCGAGGGAACTATGGCTGCACCTTC. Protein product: CASSRGNYGCTF.

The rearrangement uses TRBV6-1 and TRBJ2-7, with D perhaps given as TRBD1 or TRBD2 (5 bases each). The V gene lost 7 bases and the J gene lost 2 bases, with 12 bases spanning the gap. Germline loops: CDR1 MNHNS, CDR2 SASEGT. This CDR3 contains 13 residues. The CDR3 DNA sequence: TGTGCCAGCACCTCTAGAGGGGCCTACGAGCAGTACTTC. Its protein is CASTSRGAYEQYF.

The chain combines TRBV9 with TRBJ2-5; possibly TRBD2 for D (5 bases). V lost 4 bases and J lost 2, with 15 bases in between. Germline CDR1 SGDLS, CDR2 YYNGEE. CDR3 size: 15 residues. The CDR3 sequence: CASSKRTVGQETQYF. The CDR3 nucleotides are TGTGCCAGCAGCAAGCGGACCGTTGGTCAAGAGACCCAGTACTTC.

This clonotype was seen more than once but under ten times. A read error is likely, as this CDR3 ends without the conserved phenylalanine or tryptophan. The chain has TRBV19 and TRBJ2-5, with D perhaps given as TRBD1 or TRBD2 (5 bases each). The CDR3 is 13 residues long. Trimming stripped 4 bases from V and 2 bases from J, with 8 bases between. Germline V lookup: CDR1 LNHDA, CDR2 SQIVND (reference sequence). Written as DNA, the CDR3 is TGTGCCAGTAGTAGAGGGGTTCAAGAGACCCAGTACCTC. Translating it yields CASSRGVQETQYL.

The CDR3 sequence: CASSPGLAGSQETQHF. CDR3 bases: TGTGCCAGCAGCCCTGGACTAGCGGGCTCCCAAGAGACCCAGCATTTT. The rearrangement uses TRBV7-6 and TRBJ1-5; D remains unclear. This CDR3 spans 16 amino acids. The ends were cut back, 5 bases at V and 11 bases at J, with 25 bases in the middle. Germline CDR1 reads SGHVS; CDR2 reads FNYEAQ.

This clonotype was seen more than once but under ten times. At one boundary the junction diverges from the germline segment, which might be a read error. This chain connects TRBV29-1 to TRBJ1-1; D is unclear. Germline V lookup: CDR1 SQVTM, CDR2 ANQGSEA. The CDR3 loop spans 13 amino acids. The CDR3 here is CAWSRRFGTEAFF. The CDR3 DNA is TGTGCCTGGAGTCGCAGGTTTGGGACTGAAGCTTTCTTT. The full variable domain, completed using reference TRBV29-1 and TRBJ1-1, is SAVISQKPSRDICQRGTSLTIQCQVDSQVTMMFWYRQQPGQSLTLIATANQGSEATYESGFVIDKFPISRPNLTFSTLTVSNMSPEDSSIYLCAWSRRFGTEAFFGQGTRLTVV.

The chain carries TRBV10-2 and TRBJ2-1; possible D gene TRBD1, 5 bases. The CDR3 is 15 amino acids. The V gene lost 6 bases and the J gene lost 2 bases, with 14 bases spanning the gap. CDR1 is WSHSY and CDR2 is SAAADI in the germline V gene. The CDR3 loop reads CASSEGAGTYNEQFF. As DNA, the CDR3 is TGCGCCAGCAGCGAAGGGGCAGGGACCTACAATGAGCAGTTCTTC.

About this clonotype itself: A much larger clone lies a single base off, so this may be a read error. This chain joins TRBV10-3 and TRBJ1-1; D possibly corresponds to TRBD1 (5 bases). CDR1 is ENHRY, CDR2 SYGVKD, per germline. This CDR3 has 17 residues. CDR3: CASTHGGLLDGNTEALF. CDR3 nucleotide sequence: TGTGCCAGCACCCACGGGGGTCTCCTGGATGGGAACACTGAAGCTCTCTTT.

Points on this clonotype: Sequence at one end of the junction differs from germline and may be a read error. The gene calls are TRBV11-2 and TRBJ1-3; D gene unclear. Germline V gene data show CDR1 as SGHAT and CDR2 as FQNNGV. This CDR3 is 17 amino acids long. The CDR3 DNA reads TGCGCCAGCAGCCAAATCGGAGCGTCCAGCTCTGGAAACACCATATATTTT. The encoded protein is CASSQIGASSSGNTIYF.

In DNA form, the CDR3 reads TGTGCCAGCAGCGTAGGGGCCGGGACCTCCTACAATGAGCAGTTCTTC. Its translation: CASSVGAGTSYNEQFF. The chain links TRBV9 to TRBJ2-1; D could derive from TRBD1 or TRBD2 (5 bases each). The CDR3 extends over 16 amino acids. Per germline, CDR1 SGDLS and CDR2 YYNGEE. Trimming took off 0 bases at V and 0 bases at J, with 10 bases between the two ends.

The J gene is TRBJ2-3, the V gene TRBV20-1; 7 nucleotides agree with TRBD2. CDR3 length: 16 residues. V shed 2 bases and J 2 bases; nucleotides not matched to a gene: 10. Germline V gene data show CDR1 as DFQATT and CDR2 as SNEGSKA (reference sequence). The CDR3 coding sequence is TGCAGTGCTAGATCCCGGGCTAGCGGTAACACAGATACGCAGTATTTT. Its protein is CSARSRASGNTDTQYF.

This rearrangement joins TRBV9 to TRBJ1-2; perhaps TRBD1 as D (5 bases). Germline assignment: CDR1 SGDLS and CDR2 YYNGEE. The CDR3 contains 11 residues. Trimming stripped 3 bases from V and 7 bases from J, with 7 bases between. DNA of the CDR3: TGTGCCAGCAGCGGGGGCGGTGGCTACACCTTC. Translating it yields CASSGGGGYTF.

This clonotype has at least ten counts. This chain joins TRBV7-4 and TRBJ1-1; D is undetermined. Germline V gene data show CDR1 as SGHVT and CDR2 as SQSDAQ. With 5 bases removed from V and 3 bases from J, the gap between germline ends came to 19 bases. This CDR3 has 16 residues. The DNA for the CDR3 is TGTGCCAGCAGCCAAGATAAAAGGAGGAAGGACACTGAAGCTTTCTTT. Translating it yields CASSQDKRRKDTEAFF.

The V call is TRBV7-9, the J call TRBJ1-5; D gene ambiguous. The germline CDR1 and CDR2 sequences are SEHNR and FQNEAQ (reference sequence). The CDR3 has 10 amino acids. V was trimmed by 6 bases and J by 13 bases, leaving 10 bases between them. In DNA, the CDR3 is TGTGCCAGCAGTGAGAGCAATCAGCATTTT. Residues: CASSESNQHF.

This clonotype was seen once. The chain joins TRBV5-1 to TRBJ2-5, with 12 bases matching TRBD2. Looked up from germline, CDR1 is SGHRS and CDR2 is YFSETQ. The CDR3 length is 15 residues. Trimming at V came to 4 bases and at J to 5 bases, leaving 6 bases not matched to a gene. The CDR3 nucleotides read TGCGCCAGCAGCATCGGACTAGCGGGATCTGAGACCCAGTACTTC. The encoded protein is CASSIGLAGSETQYF. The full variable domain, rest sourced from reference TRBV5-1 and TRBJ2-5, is KAGVTQTPRYLIKTRGQQVTLSCSPISGHRSVSWYQQTPGQGLQFLFEYFSETQRNKGNFPGRFSGRQFSNSRSEMNVSTLELGDSALYLCASSIGLAGSETQYFGPGTRLLVL.

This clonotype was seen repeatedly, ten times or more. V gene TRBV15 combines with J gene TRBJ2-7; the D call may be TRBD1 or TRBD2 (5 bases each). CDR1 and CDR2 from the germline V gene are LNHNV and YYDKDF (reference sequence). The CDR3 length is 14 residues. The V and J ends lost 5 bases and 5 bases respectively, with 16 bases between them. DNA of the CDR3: TGTGCCACCAGCGAGTTGTGGGGGTACAACGAGCAGTACTTC. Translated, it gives CATSELWGYNEQYF.

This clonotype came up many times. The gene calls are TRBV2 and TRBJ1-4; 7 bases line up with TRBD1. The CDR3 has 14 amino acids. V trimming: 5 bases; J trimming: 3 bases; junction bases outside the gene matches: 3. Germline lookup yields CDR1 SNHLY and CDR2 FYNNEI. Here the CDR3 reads CASSPGTANEKLFF. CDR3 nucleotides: TGTGCCAGCAGTCCCGGGACAGCTAATGAAAAACTGTTTTTT.

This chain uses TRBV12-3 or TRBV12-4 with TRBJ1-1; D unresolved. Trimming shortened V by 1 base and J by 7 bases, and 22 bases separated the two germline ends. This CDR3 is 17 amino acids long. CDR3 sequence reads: CASSLVFPGWENDEAFF. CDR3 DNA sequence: TGTGCCAGCAGTTTAGTCTTCCCAGGATGGGAGAATGATGAAGCTTTCTTT.

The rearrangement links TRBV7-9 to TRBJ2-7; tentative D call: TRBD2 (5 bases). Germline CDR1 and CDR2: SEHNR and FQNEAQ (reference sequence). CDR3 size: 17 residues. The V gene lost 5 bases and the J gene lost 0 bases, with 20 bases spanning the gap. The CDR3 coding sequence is TGTGCCAGCAGCCCAATGGCGGCGCGGGCCAACTCCTACGAGCAGTACTTC. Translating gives CASSPMAARANSYEQYF.

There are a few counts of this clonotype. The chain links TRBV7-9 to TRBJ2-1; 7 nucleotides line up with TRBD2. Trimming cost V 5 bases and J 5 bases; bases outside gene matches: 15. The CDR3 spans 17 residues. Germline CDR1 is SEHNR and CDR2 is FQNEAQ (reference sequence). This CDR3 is CASSPGRAGYSDNEQFF. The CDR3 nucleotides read TGTGCCAGCAGCCCTGGGCGAGCGGGGTACTCGGACAATGAGCAGTTCTTC.

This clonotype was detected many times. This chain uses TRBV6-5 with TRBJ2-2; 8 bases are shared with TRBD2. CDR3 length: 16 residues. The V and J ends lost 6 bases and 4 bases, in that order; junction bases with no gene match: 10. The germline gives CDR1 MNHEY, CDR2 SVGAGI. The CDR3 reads CASRTSLAARTGELFF. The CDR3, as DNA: TGTGCCAGCAGGACCTCACTAGCGGCCCGCACCGGGGAGCTGTTTTTT.

The CDR3 here is CSAHPHGPGYGEQYF. In DNA, the CDR3 is TGCAGTGCACATCCTCACGGGCCCGGTTACGGCGAGCAGTACTTC. The rearrangement links TRBV20-1 to TRBJ2-7; D gene ambiguous. Looked up from germline, CDR1 is DFQATT and CDR2 is SNEGSKA (reference sequence). The CDR3 contains 15 residues. Between the trimmed V and J ends, which lost 6 bases and 6 bases, there was a span of 24 bases.

The CDR3 protein is CSAKARDEDEKLFF. DNA of the CDR3: TGCAGTGCCAAGGCTAGGGATGAAGATGAAAAACTGTTTTTT. The chain uses TRBV20-1 and TRBJ1-4; D remains unclear. The CDR3 runs 14 residues. V dropped 6 bases and J dropped 6 bases, with 17 bases sitting between them. Per germline, CDR1 DFQATT and CDR2 SNEGSKA (reference sequence).